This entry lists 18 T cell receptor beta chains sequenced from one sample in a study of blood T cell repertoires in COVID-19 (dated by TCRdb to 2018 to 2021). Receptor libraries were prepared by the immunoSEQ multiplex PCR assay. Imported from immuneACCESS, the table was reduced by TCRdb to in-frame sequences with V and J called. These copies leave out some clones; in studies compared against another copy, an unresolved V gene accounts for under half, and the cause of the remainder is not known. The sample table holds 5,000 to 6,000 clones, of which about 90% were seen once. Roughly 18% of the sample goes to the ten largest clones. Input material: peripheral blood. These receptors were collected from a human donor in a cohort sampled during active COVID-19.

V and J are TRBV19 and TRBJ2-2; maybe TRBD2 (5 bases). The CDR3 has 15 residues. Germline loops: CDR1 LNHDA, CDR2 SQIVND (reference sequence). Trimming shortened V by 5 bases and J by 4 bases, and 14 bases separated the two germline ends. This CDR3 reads CASSPPLAITGELFF. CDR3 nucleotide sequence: TGTGCCAGTAGTCCCCCCCTAGCCATCACCGGGGAGCTGTTTTTT.

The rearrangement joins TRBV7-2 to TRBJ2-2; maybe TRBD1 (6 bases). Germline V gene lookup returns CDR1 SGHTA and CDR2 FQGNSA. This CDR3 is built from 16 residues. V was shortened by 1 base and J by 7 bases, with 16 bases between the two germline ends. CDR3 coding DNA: TGTGCCAGCAGCTTAGATGGGGGCCGGGTTGGCGGGGAGCTGTTTTTT. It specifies CASSLDGGRVGGELFF.

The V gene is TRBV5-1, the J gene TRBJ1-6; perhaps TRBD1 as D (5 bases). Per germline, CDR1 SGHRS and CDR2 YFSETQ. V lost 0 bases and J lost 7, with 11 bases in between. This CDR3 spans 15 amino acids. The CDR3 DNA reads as TGCGCCAGCAGCTTGGAAGGGGTTCGGAATTCACCCCTCCACTTT. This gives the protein CASSLEGVRNSPLHF. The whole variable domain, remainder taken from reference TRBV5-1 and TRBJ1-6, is KAGVTQTPRYLIKTRGQQVTLSCSPISGHRSVSWYQQTPGQGLQFLFEYFSETQRNKGNFPGRFSGRQFSNSRSEMNVSTLELGDSALYLCASSLEGVRNSPLHFGNGTRLTVT.

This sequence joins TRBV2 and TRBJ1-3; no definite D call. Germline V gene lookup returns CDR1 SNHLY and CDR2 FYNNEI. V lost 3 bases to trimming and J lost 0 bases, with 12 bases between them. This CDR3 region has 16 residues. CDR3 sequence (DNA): TGTGCCAGCAGTGATTTCACTCCCTACTCTGGAAACACCATATATTTT. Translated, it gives CASSDFTPYSGNTIYF.

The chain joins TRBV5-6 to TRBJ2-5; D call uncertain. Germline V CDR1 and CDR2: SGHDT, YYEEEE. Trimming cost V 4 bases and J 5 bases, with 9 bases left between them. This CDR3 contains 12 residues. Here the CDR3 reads CASSLGRETQYF. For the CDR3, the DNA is TGTGCCAGCAGCCTAGGCCGGGAGACCCAGTACTTC.

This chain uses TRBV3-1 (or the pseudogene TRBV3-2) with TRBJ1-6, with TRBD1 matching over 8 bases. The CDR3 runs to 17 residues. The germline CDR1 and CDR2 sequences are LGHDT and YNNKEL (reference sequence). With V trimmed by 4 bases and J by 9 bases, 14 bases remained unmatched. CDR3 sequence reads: CASSRIQGQVGSSPLHF. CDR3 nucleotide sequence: TGTGCCAGCAGCCGAATACAGGGACAGGTCGGAAGTTCACCCCTCCACTTT.

The CDR3 loop reads CASSIRKVQPQHF. CDR3 coding DNA: TGTGCCAGTAGTATCAGGAAGGTCCAGCCCCAGCATTTT. The genes are TRBV19 and TRBJ1-5, with D uncertain. The CDR3 sequence is 13 residues long. The V gene lost 3 bases and the J gene lost 7 bases, with 10 bases spanning the gap. In germline, CDR1 is LNHDA, CDR2 SQIVND (reference sequence).

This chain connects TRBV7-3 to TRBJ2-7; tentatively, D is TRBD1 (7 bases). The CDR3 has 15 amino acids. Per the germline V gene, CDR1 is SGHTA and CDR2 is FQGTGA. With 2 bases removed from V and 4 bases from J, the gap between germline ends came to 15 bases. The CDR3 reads CASSLYAGGQYEQYF. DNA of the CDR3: TGTGCCAGCAGCTTATATGCAGGGGGGCAATACGAGCAGTACTTC.

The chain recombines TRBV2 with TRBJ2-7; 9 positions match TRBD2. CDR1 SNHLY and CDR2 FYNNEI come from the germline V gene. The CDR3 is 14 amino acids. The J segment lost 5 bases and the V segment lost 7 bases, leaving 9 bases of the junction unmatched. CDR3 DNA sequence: TGTGCCAGCAAGAATATAGCGGGGGTTCACGAGCAGTACTTC. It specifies CASKNIAGVHEQYF.

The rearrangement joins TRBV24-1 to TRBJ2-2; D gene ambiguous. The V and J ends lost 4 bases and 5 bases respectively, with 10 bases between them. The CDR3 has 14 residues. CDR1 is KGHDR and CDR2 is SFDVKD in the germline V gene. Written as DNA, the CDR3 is TGTGCCACCAGTGACCCTAACAGTACCGGGGAGCTGTTTTTT. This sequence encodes CATSDPNSTGELFF.

The CDR3 sequence is CAWSPHGGGEKLFF. The CDR3, as DNA: TGTGCCTGGAGTCCCCACGGGGGAGGAGAAAAACTGTTTTTT. This chain links TRBV30 with TRBJ1-4; D might be TRBD1 (5 bases). Trimming removed 2 bases from V and 8 bases from J, with 15 bases in between. The CDR3 length is 14 residues. The germline V gene has CDR1 GTSNPN and CDR2 SVGIG (reference sequence).

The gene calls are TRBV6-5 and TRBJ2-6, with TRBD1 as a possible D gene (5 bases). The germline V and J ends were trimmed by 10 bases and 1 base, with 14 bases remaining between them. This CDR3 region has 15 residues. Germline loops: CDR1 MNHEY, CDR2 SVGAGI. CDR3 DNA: TGTGCCACCCGTGGGGCCGAATCTGGGGCCAACGTCCTGACTTTC. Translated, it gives CATRGAESGANVLTF.

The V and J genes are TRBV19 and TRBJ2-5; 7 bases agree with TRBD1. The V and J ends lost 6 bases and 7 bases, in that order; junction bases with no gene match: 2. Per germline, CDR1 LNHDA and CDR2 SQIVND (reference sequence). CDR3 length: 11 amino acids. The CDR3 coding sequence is TGTGCCAGTAGAGAGGGGGCGACCCAGTACTTC. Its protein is CASREGATQYF.

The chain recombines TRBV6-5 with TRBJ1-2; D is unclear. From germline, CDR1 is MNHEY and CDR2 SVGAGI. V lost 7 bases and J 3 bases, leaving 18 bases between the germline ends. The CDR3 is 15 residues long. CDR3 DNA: TGTGCCAGCAAGAGACGGGGAGCCTCCGACTATGGCTACACCTTC. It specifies CASKRRGASDYGYTF.

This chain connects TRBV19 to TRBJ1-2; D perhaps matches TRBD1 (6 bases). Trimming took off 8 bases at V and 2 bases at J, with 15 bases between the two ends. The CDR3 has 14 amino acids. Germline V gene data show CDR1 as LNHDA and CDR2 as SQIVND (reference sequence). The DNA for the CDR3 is TGTGCCAGTGCGGATGGTGGGACAAACTATGGCTACACCTTC. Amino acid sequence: CASADGGTNYGYTF. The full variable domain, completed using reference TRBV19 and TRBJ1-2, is DGGITQSPKYLFRKEGQNVTLSCEQNLNHDAMYWYRQDPGQGLRLIYYSQIVNDFQKGDIAEGYSVSREKKESFPLTVTSAQKNPTAFYLCASADGGTNYGYTFGSGTRLTVV.

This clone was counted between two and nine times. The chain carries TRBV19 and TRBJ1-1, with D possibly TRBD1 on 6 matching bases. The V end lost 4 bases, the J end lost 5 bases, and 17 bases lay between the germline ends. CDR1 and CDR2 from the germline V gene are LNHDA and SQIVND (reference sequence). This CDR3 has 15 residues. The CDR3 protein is CASSTLQGRTTEAFF. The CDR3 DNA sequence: TGTGCCAGTAGTACCTTACAGGGACGGACAACTGAAGCTTTCTTT.

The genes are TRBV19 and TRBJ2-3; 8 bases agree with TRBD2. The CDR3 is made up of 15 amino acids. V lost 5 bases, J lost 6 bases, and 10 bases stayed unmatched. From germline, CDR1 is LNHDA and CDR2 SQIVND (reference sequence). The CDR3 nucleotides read TGTGCCAGTAGTTTCCTCGGGGGGGCCGGGGATACGCAGTATTTT. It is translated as CASSFLGGAGDTQYF. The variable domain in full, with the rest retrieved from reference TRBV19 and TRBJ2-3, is DGGITQSPKYLFRKEGQNVTLSCEQNLNHDAMYWYRQDPGQGLRLIYYSQIVNDFQKGDIAEGYSVSREKKESFPLTVTSAQKNPTAFYLCASSFLGGAGDTQYFGPGTRLTVL.

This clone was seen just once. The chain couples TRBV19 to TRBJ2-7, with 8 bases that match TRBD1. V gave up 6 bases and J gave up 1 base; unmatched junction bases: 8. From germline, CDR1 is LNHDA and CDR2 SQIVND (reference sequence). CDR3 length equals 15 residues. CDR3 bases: TGTGCCAGTAGGGTTGGGACAGGTGGTTCCTACGAGCAGTACTTC. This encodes CASRVGTGGSYEQYF.